This entry features one T cell receptor beta chain sequence. The antigen remains undetermined. The data are from a study of T cell responses to AZD1222 COVID-19 vaccine. Study information: Doses given second, at about 4 or about 12 weeks, were pooled. Study-level points and caveats: The donors showed a predominance of white British ancestry and of females, with possible underestimation of clonal diversity.

Assay: immunoSEQ multiplex PCR; the TCRdb copy retains only in-frame clones and omits some. The data hold 140,000 to 150,000 clones, with over 85% observed a single time. There are 15 residues in the CDR3. CDR1 MRHNA and CDR2 SNTAGT come from the germline V gene. V shed 6 bases and J shed 7 bases, with 19 bases lying between them. This material consisted of peripheral blood, taken on day 0 of AZD1222 vaccination. The chain has TRBV6-4 and TRBJ2-1; maybe TRBD1 (6 bases). The TCR sequence derives from an adult in good health. CDR3 sequence (DNA): TGTGCCAGCAGAGCCGGGGCAGGGGATTTGAATGAGCAGTTCTTC. Protein: CASRAGAGDLNEQFF.